This T cell receptor (beta chain) was obtained from a study of T cell repertoires in cytomegalovirus infection. For the study at large: Recently identified HLA-C-restricted CMV epitopes and well-studied HLA-B-restricted CMV epitopes were used by the study. A matching HLA type, together with CMV infection, was signaled by public TCR beta signatures.

This clonotype was observed a few times. Its specificity is not known. General study points: Accumulated public TCR beta family frequency recognized individuals carrying CMV together with the relevant HLA.

The CDR3 totals 16 residues. Germline CDR1 is SGHTA and CDR2 is FQGNSA. J was trimmed by 5 bases and V by 1 base; bases with no gene match: 5. In TCRdb, the reads were re-called with MiXCR into one record per CDR3 protein. The sample yields hundreds of thousands of distinct CDR3 sequences, roughly 30% seen once. The sequence derives from a human donor in good health (CMV status not recorded). Some clones in this sample may be carry-over from other donors' samples. This sequence joins TRBV7-2 and TRBJ2-1; TRBD2 aligns across 10 bases. Specimen: cultured PBMCs, collected from culture after CMV antigen stimulation. The CDR3 DNA is TGTGCCAGCAGCTTAGGGGAGCGGGAGGGAAACAATGAGCAGTTCTTC. Amino acid sequence: CASSLGEREGNNEQFF.